Following are 26 T cell receptor beta chains from one sample sequenced in a study of T cell clonality in common variable immunodeficiency. Broader study findings: In common variable immunodeficiency, TCR beta chains reportedly carried fewer deletions and N-nucleotide insertions.

Profiled with immunoSEQ multiplex PCR; TCRdb holds only in-frame clones, not every one. This sample has 20,000 to 30,000 clones, each found more than once. No antigens are known for them. Input material: peripheral blood mononuclear cells. All receptors derive from a human donor with common variable immunodeficiency.

Points on this clone: The read ends 3 residues early relative to the CDR3; the germline J gene fills the gap. The chain joins TRBV7-6 to TRBJ2-1; the D gene is possibly TRBD1 (6 bases). Trimming took 5 bases from V and 3 from J, leaving 14 bases between them. The CDR3 sequence is 15 residues long. CDR1 and CDR2 from the germline V gene are SGHVS and FNYEAQ. CDR3 bases read: TGTGCCAGCAGCGCCGGGACAAACCTCTACAATGAG. Translation gives CASSAGTNLYNE. The CDR3 in its entirety is CASSAGTNLYNEQFF.

This clone was found a few times. The CDR3 extends 3 residues past the end of the read, so its final part is completed from the germline J gene. This chain links TRBV20-1 with TRBJ2-7; D not certain. Trimming shortened V by 6 bases and J by 5 bases, and 11 bases separated the two germline ends. The length of the CDR3 is 11 residues. The germline V gene encodes CDR1 DFQATT and CDR2 SNEGSKA (reference sequence). Incomplete CDR3 DNA: TGCAGTGCAGCCCCTTCCCACGAG. It codes for CSAAPSHE. The whole CDR3 region reads CSAAPSHEQYF.

This clone was observed many times. Read data end 3 residues before the CDR3 end; the end is taken from the germline J gene. The genes are TRBV6-2 or TRBV6-3 and TRBJ2-7; TRBD1 matches at 7 bases. V shed 5 bases, J shed 3 bases, and the junction held 1 base outside the gene matches. The CDR3 runs to 12 residues. Germline V lookup: CDR1 MNHEY, CDR2 SVGEGT. The chain's CDR3 is CASSRTGYEQYF. The part of the CDR3 DNA that was read is TGTGCCAGCAGTCGGACAGGCTACGAG.

This clone was detected a few times. The CDR3 end is not reached by the read, which stops 3 residues before it; the germline J gene fills it in. V and J are TRBV20-1 and TRBJ1-1; D may be TRBD1 (5 bases). Deletions cut 3 bases from V and 5 bases from J, with 10 bases between. Germline values: CDR1 DFQATT, CDR2 SNEGSKA (reference sequence). The CDR3 runs 12 residues. The CDR3 loop is CSASGGLTEAFF. The sequenced CDR3 bases are TGCAGTGCTAGCGGGGGACTTACTGAA.

Ten or more counts support this clone. The read terminates 3 residues before the CDR3 end, so the remaining end is supplied by the germline J gene. The chain couples TRBV29-1 to TRBJ2-7; 10 bases fit TRBD2. J was trimmed by 5 bases and V by 4 bases; bases with no gene match: 8. CDR1 and CDR2 from the germline V gene are SQVTM and ANQGSEA. The CDR3 covers 14 residues. The part of the CDR3 DNA that was read is TGCAGCGTTGGGCTAGCGGGAGCCCCCCACGAG. This sequence encodes CSVGLAGAPHE. The whole CDR3 protein reads CSVGLAGAPHEQYF.

In its sample, this clone was seen many times. The CDR3 end lies 3 residues beyond the end of the read and is filled in from the germline J gene. This chain joins TRBV20-1 and TRBJ1-2; 8 positions agree with TRBD1. Trimming took 5 bases from V and 3 from J; bases not matched to a gene: 5. The CDR3 has 13 residues. The germline gives CDR1 DFQATT, CDR2 SNEGSKA (reference sequence). CDR3 DNA, as far as it was read: TGCAGTGCTCACAGGGGGGAGGACTATGGC. Protein sequence: CSAHRGEDYG. In full, the CDR3 reads CSAHRGEDYGYTF.

With respect to this clone: The DNA ends 3 residues before the CDR3 does, and the rest of the CDR3 is filled in from the germline J gene. The chain joins TRBV19 to TRBJ2-1, with TRBD2 identical over 9 bases. With V trimmed by 8 bases and J by 8 bases, 7 bases remained unmatched. Germline V gene data show CDR1 as LNHDA and CDR2 as SQIVND (reference sequence). This CDR3 is built from 13 residues. The sequenced part of the CDR3 DNA is TGTGCCAGTCTCTATAGCGGGAGCGATGAG. This codes for CASLYSGSDE. The entire CDR3 sequence reads CASLYSGSDEQFF.

The sample holds a few counts of this clone. The read comes to an end 3 residues before the CDR3 does, leaving the germline J gene to fill in the end. J is TRBJ1-3 and V is TRBV30; possible D gene TRBD1, 5 bases. V lost 0 bases and J 3 bases, leaving 12 bases between the germline ends. This CDR3 has 15 residues. CDR1 is GTSNPN, CDR2 SVGIG, per germline (reference sequence). The CDR3 loop is CAWSVRGTGGNTIYF. CDR3 DNA (partial): TGTGCCTGGAGTGTACGAGGGACTGGTGGAAACACC.

This clone has only a few counts. The read gets to within 3 residues of the CDR3 end, and the germline J gene fills in the rest. The chain is built from TRBV7-9 and TRBJ2-3; D ambiguous. Per germline, CDR1 SEHNR and CDR2 FQNEAQ (reference sequence). This CDR3 comprises 13 residues. V lost 2 bases, J lost 4 bases, and 7 bases lay in between. CDR3: CASSLSLADTQYF. The covered CDR3 bases are TGTGCCAGCAGCTTATCCCTAGCAGATACG.

This clone was detected many times. CDR3 sequence: CAWSGVGRLQETQYF. The sequenced part of the CDR3 DNA is TGTGCCTGGAGCGGGGTCGGACGACTGCAAGAGACC. V and J are TRBV30 and TRBJ2-5, with D tentatively TRBD2 (5 bases). Read data end 3 residues before the CDR3 end; the end is taken from the germline J gene. The CDR3 spans 15 residues. Trimming cost V 3 bases and J 2 bases, with 16 bases left between them. Germline values: CDR1 GTSNPN, CDR2 SVGIG (reference sequence).

This clone showed up many times. The CDR3 sequence is CASSPGTGIQHYGYTF. The part of the CDR3 DNA that was read is TGTGCCAGCTCACCGGGGACAGGGATCCAGCACTATGGC. The rearrangement links TRBV18 to TRBJ1-2, with 9 bases matching TRBD1. The sequenced fragment ends 3 residues before the CDR3 boundary, so the rest is inferred from the germline J gene. V shed 3 bases, J shed 3 bases, and the junction held 8 bases outside the gene matches. The CDR3 totals 16 residues. CDR1 KGHSH and CDR2 LQKENI come from the germline V gene.

This clone was seen only a few times. The read ends 3 residues shy of where the CDR3 ends; the end is completed using the germline J gene. The rearrangement links TRBV7-6 to TRBJ1-5; 11 bases fit TRBD1. Losses at the gene ends were 4 bases for V and 3 bases for J; bases not matched to a gene: 8. CDR3 size: 17 residues. Germline loops: CDR1 SGHVS, CDR2 FNYEAQ. Partial CDR3 DNA: TGTGCCAGCAGCTCGGGACAGGGGGTAGGAGACAATCAGCCC. Protein product: CASSSGQGVGDNQP. The full CDR3 sequence reads CASSSGQGVGDNQPQHF. The full variable domain, rest sourced from reference TRBV7-6 and TRBJ1-5, is GAGVSQSPRYKVTKRGQDVALRCDPISGHVSLYWYRQALGQGPEFLTYFNYEAQQDKSGLPNDRFSAERPEGSISTLTIQRTEQRDSAMYRCASSSGQGVGDNQPQHFGDGTRLSIL.

Ten or more counts support this clone. The CDR3 end lies 3 residues beyond the end of the read and is filled in from the germline J gene. This chain uses TRBV7-9 with TRBJ1-1; perhaps TRBD1 as D (6 bases). Per germline, CDR1 SEHNR and CDR2 FQNEAQ (reference sequence). The CDR3 has 14 residues. The germline V and J ends were trimmed by 4 bases and 7 bases, with 16 bases remaining between them. Partial CDR3 DNA: TGTGCCAGCAGCTCCGGAGCAGGGGCGATTGAA. It yields the protein CASSSGAGAIE. The full CDR3 protein is CASSSGAGAIEAFF.

This clone was seen many times. The sequenced fragment ends 3 residues before the CDR3 boundary, so the rest is inferred from the germline J gene. V is TRBV7-2 and J is TRBJ1-2; 8 bases match TRBD1. The length of the CDR3 is 14 residues. CDR1 is SGHTA, CDR2 FQGNSA, per germline. The V and J ends lost 6 bases and 0 bases, in that order; junction bases with no gene match: 3. Partial CDR3 DNA: TGTGCCAGCAGAGCGACAGGGGCTAACTATGGC. Protein: CASRATGANYG. The full CDR3 protein reads CASRATGANYGYTF.

Regarding this clone: The read ends 3 residues before the CDR3 terminus; that terminus is restored from the germline J gene. This chain uses TRBV19 with TRBJ2-3, with 10 bases identical to TRBD2. The ends lost 6 bases at V and 6 bases at J; junction bases unmatched: 6. This CDR3 is built from 14 residues. Germline V lookup: CDR1 LNHDA, CDR2 SQIVND (reference sequence). The DNA read from the CDR3 is TGTGCCAGTAGCCTAGCGGGGGCCCTCGATACG. Protein sequence: CASSLAGALDT. The complete CDR3 protein is CASSLAGALDTQYF.

Ten or more counts support this clone. The read is 3 residues too short to cover the CDR3 end, so that end is filled in from the germline J gene. The V gene is TRBV5-1, the J gene TRBJ2-7; D may be TRBD2 (6 bases). The CDR3 is made up of 13 amino acids. With 4 bases removed from V and 5 bases from J, the gap between germline ends came to 13 bases. Germline-derived CDR1 and CDR2 are SGHRS and YFSETQ. The CDR3 bases that were read are TGCGCCAGCAGCCCCGGACTAAACCACGAG. This gives the protein CASSPGLNHE. The complete CDR3 protein is CASSPGLNHEQYF.

This clone was seen a few times. Sequencing ends 3 residues short of the CDR3 end; the germline J gene provides the rest. The V call is TRBV20-1, the J call TRBJ2-5, with D uncertain. The CDR3 has 11 amino acids. Trimming stripped 2 bases from V and 5 bases from J, with 6 bases between. Germline CDR1 reads DFQATT; CDR2 reads SNEGSKA (reference sequence). CDR3 amino acids: CSARIGETQYF. CDR3 DNA (partial): TGCAGTGCTAGAATTGGCGAGACC.

In the case of this clone: The CDR3 goes on 3 residues after the read ends, and that part is filled in from the germline J gene. The V call is TRBV19, the J call TRBJ2-5; 7 nucleotides agree with TRBD1. Trimming removed 5 bases from V and 1 base from J; junction bases left unmatched: 1. The CDR3 has 13 amino acids. Germline V CDR1 and CDR2: LNHDA, SQIVND (reference sequence). The CDR3 protein is CASSWDSQETQYF. The part of the CDR3 DNA that was read is TGTGCCAGTAGTTGGGACAGCCAAGAGACC.

Only a few counts were recorded for this clone. The read ends 3 residues before the CDR3 terminus; that terminus is restored from the germline J gene. The chain employs TRBV5-5 and TRBJ2-5; TRBD2 is a possible D gene (5 bases). Germline assignment: CDR1 SGHKS and CDR2 YYEKEE (reference sequence). Trimming left V 0 bases short and J 2 bases short, with 11 bases between. This CDR3 is 15 amino acids long. CDR3 loop: CASSLGVARQETQYF. The CDR3 bases that were read are TGTGCCAGCAGCTTGGGGGTAGCGAGGCAAGAGACC. The full variable domain, with the rest looked up from reference TRBV5-5 and TRBJ2-5, is DAGVTQSPTHLIKTRGQQVTLRCSPISGHKSVSWYQQVLGQGPQFIFQYYEKEERGRGNFPDRFSARQFPNYSSELNVNALLLGDSALYLCASSLGVARQETQYFGPGTRLLVL.

In its sample, this clone was seen many times. The read ends 3 residues before the CDR3 terminus; that terminus is restored from the germline J gene. The rearrangement joins TRBV18 to TRBJ2-1; 13 bases align to TRBD2. Trimming took 6 bases from V and 5 from J; bases not matched to a gene: 4. The germline gives CDR1 KGHSH, CDR2 LQKENI. The CDR3 is 15 amino acids. CDR3 protein: CASSGLAGENNEQFF. CDR3 DNA, as far as it was read: TGTGCCAGCTCCGGACTAGCGGGGGAGAACAATGAG.

Regarding this clone: The read gets to within 3 residues of the CDR3 end, and the germline J gene fills in the rest. The V call is TRBV7-8, the J call TRBJ1-2; 9 bases agree with TRBD1. The CDR3 consists of 13 residues. V dropped 3 bases and J dropped 6; count of bases not matched to a gene: 2. The V gene's germline CDR1 is SGHVS and CDR2 FQNEAQ. CDR3 amino acids: CASSLTGGDGYTF. The sequenced part of the CDR3 DNA is TGTGCCAGCAGCTTGACAGGGGGTGATGGC.

The sample holds a few counts of this clone. The read finishes 3 residues shy of the CDR3 end, and the germline J gene is used to complete it. The J gene is TRBJ1-5, the V gene TRBV6-1; maybe TRBD1 (5 bases). CDR1 is MNHNS, CDR2 SASEGT, per germline. The V gene lost 4 bases and the J gene lost 3 bases, with 7 bases spanning the gap. The CDR3 spans 13 residues. The CDR3 DNA, read in part, is TGTGCCAGCAGTGGGGGGGTCAATCAGCCC. As protein: CASSGGVNQP. The full CDR3 is CASSGGVNQPQHF.

This clone was seen at least ten times. CDR3 region: CASSGGATNEKLFF. The CDR3 DNA, read in part, is TGTGCTAGCTCGGGGGGTGCAACTAATGAAAAA. This sequence joins TRBV12-5 and TRBJ1-4; TRBD1 might be the D (5 bases). The CDR3 end is not reached by the read, which stops 3 residues before it; the germline J gene fills it in. The CDR3 sequence is 14 residues long. Germline CDR1 reads LGHNT; CDR2 reads FRNRAP. Trimming cost V 9 bases and J 0 bases, with 11 bases left between them.

This clone has a handful of counts. The DNA read from the CDR3 is TGTGCCAGCAGCTGGACAGGGGGGACCGGGGAG. It translates to CASSWTGGTGE. The entire CDR3 sequence reads CASSWTGGTGELFF. The rearrangement uses TRBV7-9 and TRBJ2-2, with 10 nucleotides matching TRBD1. The CDR3 extends 3 residues past the end of the read, so its final part is completed from the germline J gene. In germline, CDR1 is SEHNR, CDR2 FQNEAQ (reference sequence). V lost 4 bases and J lost 5; bases outside the gene matches: 1. The CDR3 covers 14 residues.

Concerning this clone itself: The read falls 3 residues short of the CDR3 end, and the missing part is taken from the germline J gene. The genes are TRBV6-2 or TRBV6-3 and TRBJ2-5, with D maybe TRBD2 (7 bases). Looked up from germline, CDR1 is MNHEY and CDR2 is SVGEGT. The CDR3 consists of 15 residues. The V end was cut by 4 bases, the J end by 0 bases, with 12 bases between. The sequenced part of the CDR3 DNA is TGTGCCAGCAGTTCGGGGGGCGAGTACCAAGAGACC. It translates to CASSSGGEYQET. The full CDR3 sequence reads CASSSGGEYQETQYF.

This clone appeared many times. The missing CDR3 end, 3 residues past where the read stops, is filled in from the germline J gene. This chain links TRBV29-1 with TRBJ1-2; TRBD1 aligns across 9 bases. V shed 6 bases and J 6 bases; nucleotides not matched to a gene: 11. The germline V gene has CDR1 SQVTM and CDR2 ANQGSEA. The CDR3 consists of 14 residues. CDR3 DNA (partial): TGCAGCGTCCTGGCCGGGACAGGGCACAATGGC. Translation gives CSVLAGTGHNG. The entire CDR3 protein reads CSVLAGTGHNGYTF.